This entry lists 27 T cell receptor beta chains sequenced from one sample in a study of human T cells and chemical hapten exposure. Noted time point: pre-sensitization, week 0. Treatment defined: therapeutic diphenylcyclopropenone sensitization with weekly scalp DPC. TCRdb used MiXCR to reprocess the RACE reads, holding one entry per CDR3 protein. This table has 84,000 or so distinct CDR3 sequences, over 6.5% appearing once. Source: whole blood, taken in connection with sensitization to the hapten diphenylcyclopropenone (DPC). Receptor source: a man between 40 and 49 years old with alopecia areata. Some clones in this sample may be carry-over from other donors' samples.

At least ten counts were recorded for this clonotype. The chain recombines TRBV5-1 with TRBJ2-3, with unresolved D. CDR3 size: 13 residues. Deletions cut 5 bases from V and 2 bases from J, with 9 bases between. Germline loops: CDR1 SGHRS, CDR2 YFSETQ. The CDR3 DNA reads TGCGCCAGCAGGGAAGGAACCACAGATACGCAGTATTTT. Translated, it gives CASREGTTDTQYF.

The chain employs TRBV6-5 and TRBJ1-3; D unclear. This CDR3 region has 16 residues. V was trimmed by 7 bases and J by 0 bases, leaving 16 bases between them. Germline CDR1 reads MNHEY; CDR2 reads SVGAGI. This CDR3 is CASTIAPGNSGNTIYF. As DNA, the CDR3 is TGTGCCAGCACCATCGCCCCGGGGAACTCTGGAAACACCATATATTTT.

The chain has TRBV18 and TRBJ2-3; the match to TRBD1 covers 8 bases. J lost 5 bases, V lost 1 base, and 8 bases had no gene match. The CDR3 is 16 residues long. From germline, CDR1 is KGHSH and CDR2 LQKENI. The CDR3 coding sequence is TGTGCCAGCTCACCACTAAACAGGGGGATCGGAGATACGCAGTATTTT. Translation gives CASSPLNRGIGDTQYF.

In this sample, this clonotype turned up many times. The chain links TRBV4-2 to TRBJ2-3; 8 nucleotides line up with TRBD2. The CDR3 totals 17 residues. Germline values: CDR1 LGHNA, CDR2 YNFKEQ. Trimming at V came to 3 bases and at J to 1 base, leaving 9 bases not matched to a gene. The CDR3 bases are TGTGCCAGCAGCCAGGATGGACCGGGAGGGGGCACAGATACGCAGTATTTT. It translates to CASSQDGPGGGTDTQYF.

This rearrangement joins TRBV4-3 to TRBJ2-2; D remains ambiguous. The ends were cut back, 1 base at V and 6 bases at J, with 9 bases in the middle. Looked up from germline, CDR1 is LGHNA and CDR2 is YSLEER. There are 14 residues in the CDR3. In DNA form, the CDR3 reads TGCGCCAGCAGCCAAGGTCCGAGTTCCGGGGAGCTGTTTTTT. This gives the protein CASSQGPSSGELFF.

In this sample, this clonotype turned up a few times. CDR3 residues: CASSRTTTSGKGTGELFF. DNA for the CDR3: TGTGCCAGCAGCCGAACGACCACTAGCGGGAAGGGCACCGGGGAGCTGTTTTTT. The chain has TRBV6-6 and TRBJ2-2; 10 bases are shared with TRBD2. CDR1 and CDR2 (germline): MNHNY, SVGAGI (reference sequence). The CDR3 runs to 18 residues. V was clipped by 6 bases and J by 4 bases; unmatched bases: 14.

This clonotype was found many times. This chain connects TRBV29-1 to TRBJ2-2; 7 bases align to TRBD2. CDR3 length equals 14 residues. The J segment lost 1 base and the V segment lost 7 bases, leaving 6 bases of the junction unmatched. CDR1 is SQVTM, CDR2 ANQGSEA, per germline. CDR3 sequence reads: CSAGPSGNTGELFF. The CDR3, as DNA: TGCAGCGCTGGCCCTAGCGGGAACACCGGGGAGCTGTTTTTT.

A few counts support this clonotype. The chain links TRBV7-6 to TRBJ1-3; D gene uncertain. Germline V gene lookup returns CDR1 SGHVS and CDR2 FNYEAQ. The V end lost 1 base, the J end lost 0 bases, and 10 bases lay between the germline ends. The CDR3 is 16 amino acids. The CDR3 DNA is TGTGCCAGCAGCTTAGAGGATCTTTTCTCTGGAAACACCATATATTTT. Translating gives CASSLEDLFSGNTIYF.

This clonotype was counted at least ten times. The chain has TRBV7-3 and TRBJ2-3, with 8 positions matching TRBD1. With V trimmed by 5 bases and J by 6 bases, 10 bases remained unmatched. This CDR3 is built from 15 residues. Germline V lookup: CDR1 SGHTA, CDR2 FQGTGA. The CDR3 nucleotides read TGTGCCAGCAGCCTGACAGGGGCTACCGGGGATACGCAGTATTTT. It encodes CASSLTGATGDTQYF.

V is TRBV9 and J is TRBJ2-1, with 7 bases aligning to TRBD2. Germline assignment: CDR1 SGDLS and CDR2 YYNGEE. V shed 2 bases, J shed 6 bases, and the junction held 5 bases outside the gene matches. CDR3 length: 14 amino acids. The CDR3 region is CASSVPGGGNEQFF. DNA of the CDR3: TGTGCCAGCAGCGTCCCTGGGGGGGGCAATGAGCAGTTCTTC.

This clonotype was seen ten or more times. This chain uses TRBV9 with TRBJ2-1; the match to TRBD2 covers 8 bases. The CDR3 is 17 residues long. Germline trimming cut 0 bases from V and 1 base from J; bases unmatched to any gene: 6. Germline V CDR1 and CDR2: SGDLS, YYNGEE. CDR3 in amino acids: CASSVGAGTRSYNEQFF. The CDR3 DNA reads as TGTGCCAGCAGCGTAGGGGCCGGGACTAGGTCCTACAATGAGCAGTTCTTC.

This clonotype was detected ten times or more. The V gene is TRBV7-8, the J gene TRBJ1-1; D is uncertain. Per germline, CDR1 SGHVS and CDR2 FQNEAQ. The CDR3 covers 13 residues. Trimming stripped 3 bases from V and 1 base from J, with 6 bases between. CDR3 nucleotides: TGTGCCAGCAGCTTGAAAAGGAACACTGAAGCTTTCTTT. Protein sequence: CASSLKRNTEAFF. The entire variable domain, with the rest obtained from reference TRBV7-8 and TRBJ1-1, is as follows: GAGVSQSPRYKVAKRGQDVALRCDPISGHVSLFWYQQALGQGPEFLTYFQNEAQLDKSGLPSDRFFAERPEGSVSTLKIQRTQQEDSAVYLCASSLKRNTEAFFGQGTRLTVV.

A few counts support this clonotype. The chain carries TRBV7-9 and TRBJ2-7, with 8 nucleotides matching TRBD2. The junction had 2 bases not matched to a gene; V was cut back by 4 bases and J by 0 bases. The CDR3 is made up of 14 amino acids. Germline assignment: CDR1 SEHNR and CDR2 FQNEAQ (reference sequence). The DNA for the CDR3 is TGTGCCAGCAGCTCGGGGGGGAGCTCCTACGAGCAGTACGTC. Translated: CASSSGGSSYEQYV.

The chain combines TRBV19 with TRBJ2-7; TRBD2 might be the D (6 bases). The germline CDR1 and CDR2 sequences are LNHDA and SQIVND (reference sequence). V gave up 3 bases and J gave up 0 bases, with 12 bases separating them. The CDR3 length is 15 residues. CDR3 sequence (DNA): TGTGCCAGTAGTATGGGACTGTTCACCTCCTACGAGCAGTACTTC. Translation gives CASSMGLFTSYEQYF.

This clonotype was recorded a few times. The CDR3: CASSLMNGRADEQYF. The CDR3 DNA reads TGTGCCAGCAGCTTAATGAACGGGAGGGCTGACGAGCAGTACTTC. The V and J genes are TRBV7-3 and TRBJ2-7; 8 nucleotides line up with TRBD2. CDR1 is SGHTA, CDR2 FQGTGA, per germline. This CDR3 is built from 15 residues. V lost 1 base to trimming and J lost 5 bases; unmatched junction nucleotides: 7.

The chain uses TRBV11-2 and TRBJ2-1; TRBD2 matches at 7 bases. The trim removed 5 bases at V and 8 bases at J, leaving 6 bases unmatched. Germline V gives CDR1 SGHAT, CDR2 FQNNGV. The length of the CDR3 is 13 residues. The CDR3 loop is CASSRGLEDEQFF. The CDR3 DNA is TGTGCCAGCAGCCGAGGACTAGAAGATGAGCAGTTCTTC.

This clonotype was counted at least ten times. The rearrangement joins TRBV6-8 to TRBJ1-2; D might be TRBD1 (6 bases). This CDR3 is built from 18 residues. Germline V CDR1 and CDR2: MNHGY, SAAAGT. Trimming removed 0 bases at V and 1 base at J, with 18 bases between. The CDR3: CASSYSEPPGEGNYGYTF. CDR3 in DNA: TGTGCCAGCAGTTACTCGGAACCCCCAGGGGAAGGTAACTATGGCTACACCTTC.

This clonotype was picked up many times. The rearrangement joins TRBV23-1 to TRBJ2-1, with 8 bases identical to TRBD2. TRBV23-1 is filed as an ORF, its function uncertain. Unmatched junction bases numbered 7, after V lost 6 bases and J lost 3 bases. The CDR3 is 15 residues long. As DNA, the CDR3 is TGCGCCAGCAGACCTATAGCGGGAAACTACAATGAGCAGTTCTTC. Amino acid sequence: CASRPIAGNYNEQFF.

The chain combines TRBV29-1 with TRBJ2-7, with 11 bases identical to TRBD2. The V segment lost 3 bases and the J segment 2 bases; nucleotides outside the gene matches: 15. The CDR3 is 18 amino acids. Germline assignment: CDR1 SQVTM and CDR2 ANQGSEA. The CDR3 sequence is CSVDRGLAAILGPYEQYV. The CDR3 bases are TGCAGCGTTGATAGGGGACTAGCGGCCATCTTGGGACCCTACGAGCAGTACGTC.

The chain recombines TRBV6-2 or TRBV6-3 with TRBJ1-2; 9 bases are a match to TRBD1. This CDR3 is built from 14 residues. Germline trimming cut 6 bases from V and 8 bases from J; bases unmatched to any gene: 10. Germline assignment: CDR1 MNHEY and CDR2 SVGEGT. CDR3 protein: CASSGTGGKGGYTF. Written as DNA, the CDR3 is TGTGCCAGCAGCGGTACAGGGGGCAAGGGCGGCTACACCTTC.

This clonotype occurred a few times. CDR3 sequence reads: CASSLRTSGSRTRLTDTQYF. DNA for the CDR3: TGTGCCAGCTCACTCCGGACTAGCGGGAGCAGAACTAGACTCACAGATACGCAGTATTTT. The rearrangement uses TRBV18 and TRBJ2-3; 13 bases line up with TRBD2. V lost 4 bases, J lost 2 bases, and 15 bases stayed unmatched. The CDR3 consists of 20 residues. CDR1 is KGHSH and CDR2 is LQKENI in the germline V gene.

The gene calls are TRBV12-3 or TRBV12-4 and TRBJ1-5, with D maybe TRBD1 (6 bases). The V and J ends lost 0 bases and 2 bases respectively, with 11 bases between them. The CDR3 sequence is 16 residues long. CDR3 in DNA: TGTGCCAGCAGTTTAGCGCAGGGGATCGGCAATCAGCCCCAGCATTTT. Translation: CASSLAQGIGNQPQHF.

This clonotype was detected only a few times. The chain employs TRBV5-4 and TRBJ1-5; TRBD1 agrees at 9 bases. The CDR3 is 15 residues long. V was clipped by 0 bases and J by 4 bases; unmatched bases: 2. Germline CDR1 is SGHNT and CDR2 is YYREEE (reference sequence). The CDR3 nucleotides read TGTGCCAGCAGCTTGGAGGGACAGGGAAATCAGCCCCAGCATTTT. Its protein product is CASSLEGQGNQPQHF.

V and J are TRBV28 and TRBJ1-5; TRBD1 is a possible D gene (6 bases). This CDR3 region has 16 residues. Germline V gene lookup returns CDR1 MDHEN and CDR2 SYDVKM. V was cut by 4 bases and J by 1 base, with 14 bases left in between. DNA of the CDR3: TGTGCCAGCAGTTCCCAGACAGGCCAGAGCAATCAGCCCCAGCATTTT. It is translated as CASSSQTGQSNQPQHF.

The sample holds many counts of this clonotype. The chain couples TRBV3-1 to TRBJ2-2, with 7 bases that match TRBD2. Germline V gene lookup returns CDR1 LGHDT and CDR2 YNNKEL (reference sequence). V gave up 4 bases and J gave up 1 base; unmatched junction bases: 9. The CDR3 sequence is 17 residues long. Written as DNA, the CDR3 is TGTGCCAGCAGCCGCGTCGGGAGGCGGGGGAACACCGGGGAGCTGTTTTTT. Its protein is CASSRVGRRGNTGELFF.

V usage is TRBV7-6 and J usage is TRBJ2-3, with D perhaps matching TRBD1 (5 bases). CDR1 SGHVS and CDR2 FNYEAQ come from the germline V gene. This CDR3 spans 15 amino acids. Trimming removed 4 bases from V and 0 bases from J, with 11 bases in between. The CDR3 loop is CASSSQGASTDTQYF. CDR3 coding DNA: TGTGCCAGCAGCTCCCAGGGCGCTAGCACAGATACGCAGTATTTT.

As regards this clonotype: A much bigger clone sits one base away, suggesting this may be a read error. This chain connects TRBV7-2 to TRBJ2-7, with TRBD2 matching over 7 bases. The CDR3 length is 14 residues. CDR1 is SGHTA and CDR2 is FQGNSA in the germline V gene. This CDR3 reads CASGLEGGAYEQYF. CDR3 coding DNA: TGTGCCAGCGGCTTAGAGGGAGGGGCCTACGAGCAGTACTTC.